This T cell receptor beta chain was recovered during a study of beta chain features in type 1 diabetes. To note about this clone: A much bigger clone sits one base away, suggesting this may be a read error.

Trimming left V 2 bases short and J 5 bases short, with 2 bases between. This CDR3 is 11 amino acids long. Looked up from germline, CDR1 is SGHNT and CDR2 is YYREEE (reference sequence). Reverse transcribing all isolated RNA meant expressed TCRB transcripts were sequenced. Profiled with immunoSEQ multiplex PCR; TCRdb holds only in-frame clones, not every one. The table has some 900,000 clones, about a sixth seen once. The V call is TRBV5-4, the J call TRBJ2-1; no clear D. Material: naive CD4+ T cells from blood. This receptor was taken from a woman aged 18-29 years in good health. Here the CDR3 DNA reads TGTGCCAGCAGCTTACACAATGAGCAGTTCTTC. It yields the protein CASSLHNEQFF.